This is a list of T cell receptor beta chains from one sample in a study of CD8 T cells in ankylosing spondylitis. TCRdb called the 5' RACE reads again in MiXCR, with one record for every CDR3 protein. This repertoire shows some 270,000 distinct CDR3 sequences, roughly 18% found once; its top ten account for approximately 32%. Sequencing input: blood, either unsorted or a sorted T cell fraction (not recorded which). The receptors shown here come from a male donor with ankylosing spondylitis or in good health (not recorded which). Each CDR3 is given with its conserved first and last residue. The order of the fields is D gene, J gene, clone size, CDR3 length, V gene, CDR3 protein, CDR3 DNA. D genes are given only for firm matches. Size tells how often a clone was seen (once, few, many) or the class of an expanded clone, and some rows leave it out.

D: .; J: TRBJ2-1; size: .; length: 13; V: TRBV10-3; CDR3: CAISELRTFQQFF; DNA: TGTGCCATCAGTGAGCTACGGACTTTTCAACAGTTCTTC
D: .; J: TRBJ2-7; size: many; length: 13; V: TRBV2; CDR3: CASRPAEPYEQYF; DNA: TGTGCCAGCAGACCAGCGGAACCCTACGAGCAGTACTTC
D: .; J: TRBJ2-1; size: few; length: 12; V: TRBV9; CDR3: CASSATLNEQFF; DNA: TGTGCCAGCAGCGCGACGTTGAATGAGCAGTTCTTC
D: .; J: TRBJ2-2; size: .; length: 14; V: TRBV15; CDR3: CATSRDPGAGELFF; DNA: TGTGCCACCAGCAGAGATCCGGGAGCCGGGGAGCTGTTTTTT
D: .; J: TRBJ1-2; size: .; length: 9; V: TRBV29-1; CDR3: CSVLEGYTF; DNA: TGCAGCGTCCTTGAGGGCTACACCTTC
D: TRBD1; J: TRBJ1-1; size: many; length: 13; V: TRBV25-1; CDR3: CASLRQGNTEAFF; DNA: TGTGCCAGCCTAAGACAGGGGAACACTGAAGCTTTCTTT
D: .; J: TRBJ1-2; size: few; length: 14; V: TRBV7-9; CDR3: CASRLPGHNYGYTF; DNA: TGTGCCAGCAGGTTACCGGGCCATAACTATGGCTACACCTTC
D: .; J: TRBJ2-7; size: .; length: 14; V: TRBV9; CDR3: CASSPRASVYEQYF; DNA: TGTGCCAGCAGCCCGAGGGCCTCGGTCTACGAGCAGTACTTC
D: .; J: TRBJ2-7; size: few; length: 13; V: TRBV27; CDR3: CASSLIGTYEQYF; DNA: TGTGCCAGCAGTTTAATTGGCACCTACGAGCAGTACTTC
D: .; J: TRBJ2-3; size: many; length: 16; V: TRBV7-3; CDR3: CASSLNGAASTDTQYF; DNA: TGTGCCAGCAGCTTAAATGGAGCGGCCAGCACAGATACGCAGTATTTT
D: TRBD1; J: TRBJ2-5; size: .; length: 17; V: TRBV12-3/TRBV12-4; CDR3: CASSPPRTGQTQETQYF; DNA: TGTGCCAGCAGTCCGCCCCGGACAGGGCAGACCCAAGAGACCCAGTACTTC
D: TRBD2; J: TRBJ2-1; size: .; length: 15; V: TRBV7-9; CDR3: CASSLVASGNLEQFF; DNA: TGTGCCAGCAGCTTGGTCGCTAGCGGGAACCTGGAGCAGTTCTTC
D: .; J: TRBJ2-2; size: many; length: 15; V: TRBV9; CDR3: CASSVVKGNTGELFF; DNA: TGTGCCAGCAGCGTAGTAAAGGGCAACACCGGGGAGCTGTTTTTT
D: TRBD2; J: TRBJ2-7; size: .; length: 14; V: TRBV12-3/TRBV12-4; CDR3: CASRISGGHYEQYF; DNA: TGTGCCAGCAGGATTAGCGGGGGGCACTACGAGCAGTACTTC
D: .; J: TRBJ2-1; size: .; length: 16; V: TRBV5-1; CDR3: CASSSRVASPYNEQFF; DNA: TGCGCCAGCAGCTCCCGGGTAGCGTCGCCTTACAATGAGCAGTTCTTC
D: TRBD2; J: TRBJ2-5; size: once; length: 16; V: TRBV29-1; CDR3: CSVEGTSGRRRETQYF; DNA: TGCAGCGTTGAAGGGACTAGCGGGAGGAGGCGAGAGACCCAGTACTTC
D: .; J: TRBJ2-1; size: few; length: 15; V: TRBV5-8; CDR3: CASSLGTNSYNEQFF; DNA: TGTGCCAGCAGCTTGGGCACGAACTCCTACAATGAGCAGTTCTTC
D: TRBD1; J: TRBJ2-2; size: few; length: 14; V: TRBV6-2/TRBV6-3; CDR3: CASSSDRETGELFF; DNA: TGTGCCAGCAGTTCCGACAGGGAAACCGGGGAGCTGTTTTTT
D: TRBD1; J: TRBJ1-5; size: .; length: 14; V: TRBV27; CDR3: CASSLTGGDQPQHF; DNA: TGTGCCAGCAGTTTGACAGGGGGGGATCAGCCCCAGCATTTT
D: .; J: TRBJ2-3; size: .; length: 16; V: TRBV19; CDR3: CASSIARTAITDTQYF; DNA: TGTGCCAGTAGTATAGCAAGGACTGCTATCACAGATACGCAGTATTTT
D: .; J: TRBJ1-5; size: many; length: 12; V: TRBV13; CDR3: CASSLQSREVHF; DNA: TGTGCCAGCAGCTTACAGAGCAGGGAGGTACATTTT
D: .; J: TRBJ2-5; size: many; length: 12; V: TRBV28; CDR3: CASLGWGETQYF; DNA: TGTGCCAGCTTAGGCTGGGGAGAGACCCAGTACTTC
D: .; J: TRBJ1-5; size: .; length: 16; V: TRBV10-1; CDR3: CASHSRGVYSNQPQHF; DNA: TGCGCCAGCCATTCCAGGGGAGTCTATAGCAATCAGCCCCAGCATTTT
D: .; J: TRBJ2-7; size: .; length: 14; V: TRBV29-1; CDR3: CSVELPLGSYEQYF; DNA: TGCAGCGTTGAACTACCCCTGGGCAGCTACGAGCAGTACTTC
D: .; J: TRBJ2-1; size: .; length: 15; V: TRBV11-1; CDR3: CASSFSGRDYNEQFF; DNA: TGTGCCAGCAGCTTTTCGGGTAGGGACTACAATGAGCAGTTCTTC
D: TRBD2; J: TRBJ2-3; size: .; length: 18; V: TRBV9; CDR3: CASSVGLAGVGGTDTQYF; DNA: TGTGCCAGCAGCGTCGGACTAGCGGGAGTAGGGGGCACAGATACGCAGTATTTT
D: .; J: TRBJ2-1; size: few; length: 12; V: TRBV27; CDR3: CASKTGYNEQFF; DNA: TGTGCCAGCAAAACAGGGTACAATGAGCAGTTCTTC
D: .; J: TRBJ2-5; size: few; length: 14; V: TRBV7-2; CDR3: CASSLWPFQETQYF; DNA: TGTGCCAGCAGCTTATGGCCATTTCAAGAGACCCAGTACTTC
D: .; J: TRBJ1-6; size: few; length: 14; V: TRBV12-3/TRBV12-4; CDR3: CASSLSGPDSPLHF; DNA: TGTGCCAGCAGTTTGTCAGGACCGGATTCACCCCTCCACTTT
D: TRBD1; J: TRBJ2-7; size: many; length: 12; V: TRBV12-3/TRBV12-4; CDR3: CASSGQGYEQYF; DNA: TGTGCCAGCTCGGGACAGGGCTACGAGCAGTACTTC
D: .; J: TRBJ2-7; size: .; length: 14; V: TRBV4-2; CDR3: CASSQVLRNYEQYF; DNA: TGTGCCAGCAGCCAAGTTTTGCGGAACTACGAGCAGTACTTC
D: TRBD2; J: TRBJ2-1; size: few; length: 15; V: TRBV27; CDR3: CASSSGLDPYNEQFF; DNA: TGTGCCAGCAGTTCGGGACTAGATCCCTACAATGAGCAGTTCTTC
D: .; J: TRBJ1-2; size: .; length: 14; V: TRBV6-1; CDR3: CAGSSEIRNYGYTF; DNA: TGTGCCGGCTCCTCCGAGATACGTAACTATGGCTACACCTTC
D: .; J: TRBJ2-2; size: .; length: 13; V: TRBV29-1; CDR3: CSARTPNTGELFF; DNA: TGCAGCGCCAGGACACCGAACACCGGGGAGCTGTTTTTT
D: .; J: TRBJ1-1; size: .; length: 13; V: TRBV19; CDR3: CASSMSSNTEAFF; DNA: TGTGCCAGTAGTATGTCTTCGAACACTGAAGCTTTCTTT
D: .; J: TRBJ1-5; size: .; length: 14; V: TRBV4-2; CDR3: CASSQDRANQPQHF; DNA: TGTGCCAGCAGCCAAGATCGGGCCAATCAGCCCCAGCATTTT
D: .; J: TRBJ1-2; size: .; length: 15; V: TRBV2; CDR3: CASSDWGQANYGYTF; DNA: TGTGCCAGCAGTGACTGGGGCCAAGCTAACTATGGCTACACCTTC
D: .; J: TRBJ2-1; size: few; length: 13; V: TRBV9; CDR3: CASSGSGWNEQFF; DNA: TGTGCCAGCAGCGGATCGGGCTGGAATGAGCAGTTCTTC
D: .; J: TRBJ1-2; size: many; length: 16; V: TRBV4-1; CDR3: CASSQDPRRGHYGYTF; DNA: TGCGCCAGCAGCCAAGATCCCCGCAGGGGTCACTATGGCTACACCTTC
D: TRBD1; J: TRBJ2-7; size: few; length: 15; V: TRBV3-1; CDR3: CASSLGTGGTYEQYF; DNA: TGTGCCAGCAGCCTTGGGACAGGGGGCACGTACGAGCAGTACTTC
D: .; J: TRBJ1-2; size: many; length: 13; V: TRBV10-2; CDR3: CASSEDPDYGYTF; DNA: TGCGCCAGCAGTGAAGATCCCGACTATGGCTACACCTTC
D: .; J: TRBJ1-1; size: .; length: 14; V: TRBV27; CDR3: CASSSSDSNTEAFF; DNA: TGTGCCAGCAGTTCCTCGGACAGTAACACTGAAGCTTTCTTT